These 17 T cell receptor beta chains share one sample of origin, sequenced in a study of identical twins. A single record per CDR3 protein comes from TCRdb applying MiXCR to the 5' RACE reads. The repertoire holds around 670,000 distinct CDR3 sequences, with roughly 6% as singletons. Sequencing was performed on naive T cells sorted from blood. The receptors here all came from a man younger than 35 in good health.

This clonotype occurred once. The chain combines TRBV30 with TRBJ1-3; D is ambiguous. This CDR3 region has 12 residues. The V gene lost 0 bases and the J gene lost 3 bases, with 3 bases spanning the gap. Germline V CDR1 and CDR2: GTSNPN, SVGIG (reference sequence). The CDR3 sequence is CAWSVYGNTIYF. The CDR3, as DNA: TGTGCCTGGAGTGTATATGGAAACACCATATATTTT. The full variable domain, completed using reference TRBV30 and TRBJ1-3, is SQTIHQWPATLVQPVGSPLSLECTVEGTSNPNLYWYRQAAGRGLQLLFYSVGIGQISSEVPQNLSASRPQDRQFILSSKKLLLSDSGFYLCAWSVYGNTIYFGEGSWLTVV.

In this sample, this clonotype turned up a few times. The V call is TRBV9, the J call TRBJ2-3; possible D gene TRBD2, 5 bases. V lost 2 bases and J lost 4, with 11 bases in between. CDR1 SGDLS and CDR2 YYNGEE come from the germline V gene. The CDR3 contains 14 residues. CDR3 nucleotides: TGTGCCAGCAGCGTCGGGATGTTCCCAGATACGCAGTATTTT. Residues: CASSVGMFPDTQYF.

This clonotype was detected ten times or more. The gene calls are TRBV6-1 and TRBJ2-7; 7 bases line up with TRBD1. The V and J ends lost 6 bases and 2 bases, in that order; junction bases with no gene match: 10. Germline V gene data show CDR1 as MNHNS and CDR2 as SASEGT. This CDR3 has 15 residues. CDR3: CASSETWDRTYEQYF. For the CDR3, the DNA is TGTGCCAGCAGCGAAACTTGGGACAGAACCTACGAGCAGTACTTC.

The CDR3 DNA is TGTGCCAGCAGTACGCAGGGTGGGCAAGAGACCCAGTACTTC. Its protein is CASSTQGGQETQYF. The chain has TRBV12-3 or TRBV12-4 and TRBJ2-5; D may be TRBD1 (5 bases). The V gene lost 5 bases and the J gene lost 2 bases, with 12 bases spanning the gap. This CDR3 comprises 14 residues.

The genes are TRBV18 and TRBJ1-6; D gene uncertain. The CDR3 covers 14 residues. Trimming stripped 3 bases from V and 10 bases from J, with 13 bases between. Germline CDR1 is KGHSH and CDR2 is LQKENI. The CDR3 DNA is TGTGCCAGCTCACCCCTAGAGATCCGCTCACCCCTCCACTTT. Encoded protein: CASSPLEIRSPLHF.

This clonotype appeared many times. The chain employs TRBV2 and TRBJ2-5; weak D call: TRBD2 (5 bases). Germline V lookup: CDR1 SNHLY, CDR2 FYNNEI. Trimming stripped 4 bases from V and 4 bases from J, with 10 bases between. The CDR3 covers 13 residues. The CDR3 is CASSGRGRETQYF. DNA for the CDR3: TGTGCCAGCAGTGGAAGAGGGCGAGAGACCCAGTACTTC.

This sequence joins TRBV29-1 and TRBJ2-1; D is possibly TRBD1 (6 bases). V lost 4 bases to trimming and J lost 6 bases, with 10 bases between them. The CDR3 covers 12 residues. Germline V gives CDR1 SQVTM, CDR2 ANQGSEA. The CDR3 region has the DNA TGCAGCGTTGTTCAGGGGACCAATGAGCAGTTCTTC. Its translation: CSVVQGTNEQFF.

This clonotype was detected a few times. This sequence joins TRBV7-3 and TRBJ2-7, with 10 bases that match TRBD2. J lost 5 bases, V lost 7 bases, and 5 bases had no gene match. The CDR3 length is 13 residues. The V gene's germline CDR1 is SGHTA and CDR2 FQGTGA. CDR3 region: CASTSSGSDEQYF. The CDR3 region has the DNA TGTGCCAGCACCTCTAGCGGGAGTGACGAGCAGTACTTC. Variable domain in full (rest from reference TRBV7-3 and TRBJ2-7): GAGVSQTPSNKVTEKGKYVELRCDPISGHTALYWYRQSLGQGPEFLIYFQGTGAADDSGLPNDRFFAVRPEGSVSTLKIQRTERGDSAVYLCASTSSGSDEQYFGPGTRLTVT.

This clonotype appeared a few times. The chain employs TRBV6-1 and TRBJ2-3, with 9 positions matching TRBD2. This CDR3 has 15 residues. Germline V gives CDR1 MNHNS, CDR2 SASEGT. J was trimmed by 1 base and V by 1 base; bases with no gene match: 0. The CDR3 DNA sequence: TGTGCCAGCAGTGAAGGACTAGCGGGCACAGATACGCAGTATTTT. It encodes CASSEGLAGTDTQYF.

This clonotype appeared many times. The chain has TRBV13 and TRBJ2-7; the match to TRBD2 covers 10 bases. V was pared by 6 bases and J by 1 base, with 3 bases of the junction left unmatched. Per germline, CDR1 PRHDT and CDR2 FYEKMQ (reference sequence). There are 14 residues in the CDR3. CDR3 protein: CASSTSGASYEQYF. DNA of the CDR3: TGTGCCAGCAGTACTAGCGGGGCGTCCTACGAGCAGTACTTC.

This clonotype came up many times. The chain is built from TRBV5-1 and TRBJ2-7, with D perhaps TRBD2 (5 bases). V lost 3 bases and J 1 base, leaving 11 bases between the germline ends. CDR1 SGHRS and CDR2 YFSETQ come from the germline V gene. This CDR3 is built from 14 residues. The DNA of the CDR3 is TGCGCCAGCAGCTCCCCGGGGAGTTCCTACGAGCAGTACTTC. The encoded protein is CASSSPGSSYEQYF.

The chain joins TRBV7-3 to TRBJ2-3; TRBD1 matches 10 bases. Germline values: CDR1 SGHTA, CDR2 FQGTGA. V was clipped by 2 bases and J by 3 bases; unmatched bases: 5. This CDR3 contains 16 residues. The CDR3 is CASSLATDRGTDTQYF. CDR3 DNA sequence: TGTGCCAGCAGCTTAGCCACGGACAGGGGGACAGATACGCAGTATTTT. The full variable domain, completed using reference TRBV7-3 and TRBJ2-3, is GAGVSQTPSNKVTEKGKYVELRCDPISGHTALYWYRQSLGQGPEFLIYFQGTGAADDSGLPNDRFFAVRPEGSVSTLKIQRTERGDSAVYLCASSLATDRGTDTQYFGPGTRLTVL.

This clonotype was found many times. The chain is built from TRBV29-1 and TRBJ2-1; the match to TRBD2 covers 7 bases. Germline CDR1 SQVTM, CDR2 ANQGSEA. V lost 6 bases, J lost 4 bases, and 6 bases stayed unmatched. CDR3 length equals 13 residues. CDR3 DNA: TGCAGCGTCAATGGACTAGAATACAATGAGCAGTTCTTC. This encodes CSVNGLEYNEQFF.

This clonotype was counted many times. In nucleotides, the CDR3 is TGTGCCAGCAGTTTACAGGGGCTTAATTCACCCCTCCACTTT. This translates into CASSLQGLNSPLHF. The V call is TRBV12-3 or TRBV12-4, the J call TRBJ1-6; a weak D match, TRBD1 (6 bases). The length of the CDR3 is 14 residues. With 2 bases removed from V and 6 bases from J, the gap between germline ends came to 8 bases.

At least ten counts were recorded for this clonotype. CDR3 in amino acids: CASSLAFADTQYF. Here the CDR3 DNA reads TGCGCCAGCAGCTTGGCTTTTGCAGATACGCAGTATTTT. The chain links TRBV5-1 to TRBJ2-3; D not resolved. Germline values: CDR1 SGHRS, CDR2 YFSETQ. Trimming removed 0 bases from V and 4 bases from J, with 6 bases in between. The CDR3 has 13 residues.

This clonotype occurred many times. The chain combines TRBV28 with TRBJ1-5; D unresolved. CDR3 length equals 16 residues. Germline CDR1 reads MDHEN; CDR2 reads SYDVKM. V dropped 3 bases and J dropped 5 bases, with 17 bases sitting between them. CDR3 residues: CASSFMARGKDQPQHF. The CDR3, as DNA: TGTGCCAGCAGTTTTATGGCCAGAGGGAAAGATCAGCCCCAGCATTTT.

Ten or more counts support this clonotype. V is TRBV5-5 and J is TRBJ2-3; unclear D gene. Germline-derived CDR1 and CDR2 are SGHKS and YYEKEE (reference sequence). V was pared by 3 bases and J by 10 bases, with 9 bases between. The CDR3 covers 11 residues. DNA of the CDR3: TGTGCCAGCAGCTCACGGGTGGCGCAGTATTTT. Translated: CASSSRVAQYF.